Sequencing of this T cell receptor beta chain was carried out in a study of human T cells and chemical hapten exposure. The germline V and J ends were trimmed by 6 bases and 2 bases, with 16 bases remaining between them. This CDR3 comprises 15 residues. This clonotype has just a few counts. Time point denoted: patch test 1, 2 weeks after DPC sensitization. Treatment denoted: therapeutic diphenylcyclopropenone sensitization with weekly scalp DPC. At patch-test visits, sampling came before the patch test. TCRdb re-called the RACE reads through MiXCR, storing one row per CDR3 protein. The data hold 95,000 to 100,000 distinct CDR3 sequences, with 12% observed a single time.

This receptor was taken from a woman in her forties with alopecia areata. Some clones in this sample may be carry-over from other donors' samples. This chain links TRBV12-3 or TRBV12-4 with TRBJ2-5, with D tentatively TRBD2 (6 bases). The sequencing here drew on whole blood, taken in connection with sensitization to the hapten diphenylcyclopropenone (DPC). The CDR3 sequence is CASSYAGTSQETQYF. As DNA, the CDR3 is TGTGCCAGCAGCTACGCCGGGACTTCTCAAGAGACCCAGTACTTC.